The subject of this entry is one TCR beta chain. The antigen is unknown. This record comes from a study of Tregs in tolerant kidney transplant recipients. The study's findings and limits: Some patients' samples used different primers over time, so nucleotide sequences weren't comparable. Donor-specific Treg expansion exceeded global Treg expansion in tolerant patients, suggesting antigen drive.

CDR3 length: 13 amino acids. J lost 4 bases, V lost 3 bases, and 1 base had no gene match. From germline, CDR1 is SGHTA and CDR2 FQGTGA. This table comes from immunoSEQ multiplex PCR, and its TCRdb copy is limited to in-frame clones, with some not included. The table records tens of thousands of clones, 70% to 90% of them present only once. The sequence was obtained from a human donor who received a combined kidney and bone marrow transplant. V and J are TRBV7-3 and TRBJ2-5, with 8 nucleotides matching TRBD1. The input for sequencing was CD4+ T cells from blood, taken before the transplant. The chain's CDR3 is CASSFQGAETQYF. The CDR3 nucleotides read TGTGCCAGCAGCTTCCAGGGGGCAGAGACCCAGTACTTC.